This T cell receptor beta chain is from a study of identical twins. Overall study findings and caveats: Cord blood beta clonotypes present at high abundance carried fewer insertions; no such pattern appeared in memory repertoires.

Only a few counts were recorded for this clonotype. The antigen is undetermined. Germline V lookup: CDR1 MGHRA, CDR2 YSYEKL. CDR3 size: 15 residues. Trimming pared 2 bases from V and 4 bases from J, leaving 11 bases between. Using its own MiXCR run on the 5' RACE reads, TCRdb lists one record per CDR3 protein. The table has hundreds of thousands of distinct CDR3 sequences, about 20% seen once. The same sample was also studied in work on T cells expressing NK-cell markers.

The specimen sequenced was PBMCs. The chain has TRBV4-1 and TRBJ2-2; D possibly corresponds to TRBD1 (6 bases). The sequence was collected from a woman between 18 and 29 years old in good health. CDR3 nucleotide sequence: TGCGCCAGCAGCCAACTACAGGGAACCACCGGGGAGCTGTTTTTT. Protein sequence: CASSQLQGTTGELFF.